This T cell receptor (beta chain) was captured by sequencing in a study of cytomegalovirus exposure and HLA in healthy donors. As for the study in general: A prior analysis found 95 million to 140 million unique TCR beta sequences from approximately 200 million T cells.

This CDR3 has 13 amino acids. Germline V gives CDR1 MNHNS, CDR2 SASEGT. V lost 10 bases, J lost 6 bases, and 16 bases lay in between. Concerning this clone itself: The target antigen is unknown.

Study-level points and caveats: In a later analysis, V- and J-gene trimming of beta chains associated with a DCLRE1C missense variant, replicated independently. In vitro confirmation showed three CMV-associated chains to be CMV antigen specific. Previous analysis showed most TCR beta V segments were productive about 90% or about 30% of the time.

The PCR contained 60 Vbeta and 13 Jbeta primers. Clones were read by immunoSEQ multiplex PCR, and TCRdb kept only the in-frame ones, dropping some. The repertoire has 150,000 to 200,000 clones, more than 70% of them found once; the top ten carry about 0.26%. V is TRBV6-1 and J is TRBJ1-5; D perhaps matches TRBD1 (6 bases). The sequencing sample was made of PBMCs. The TCR was taken from a boy between 10 and 17 years old in good health and CMV-seronegative. Here the CDR3 DNA reads TGTGCCACCGTCGCCGGGGGGCCTCAGCCCCAGCATTTT. As protein: CATVAGGPQPQHF.